This paragraph reports one TCR beta chain. Its specificity is not known. This sample is part of a study of CXCR3-negative and CXCR3-positive naive CD8 T cells. Overall study findings and caveats: For CXCR3-positive naive cells, TRB CDR3s were more hydrophobic than those of CXCR3-negative naive cells.

In preparing the TRB cDNA libraries, 5' RACE with UMI labels was used. Reanalyzing the 5' RACE reads, TCRdb keeps one entry per CDR3 protein, without DNA. Its listing shows 150,000 to 170,000 distinct CDR3 sequences. The CDR3 runs 12 residues. Per the germline V gene, CDR1 is SEHNR and CDR2 is FQNEAQ (reference sequence). Sequenced: naive CXCR3+ CD8+ T cells from blood. As to subset: CD45RO-CCR7+CD27+CD95- naive CD8+ T cells expressing CXCR3 (TNR3+). The sequence was obtained from a human donor in good health. Some clones in this sample may be carry-over from other donors' samples. V is TRBV7-9 and J is TRBJ2-1. The CDR3: CASSLAVWEQFF.